This T cell receptor (beta chain) appears in the sequencing data of a study of OX40 agonist ivuxolimab in advanced cancers. Sequencing was performed with immunoSEQ multiplex PCR; in TCRdb, only in-frame clones are kept and a portion is missing. The data contain roughly 25,000 clones, about four fifths of them singletons. The CDR3 spans 11 residues. The ends were cut back, 7 bases at V and 5 bases at J, with 7 bases in the middle. From germline, CDR1 is MNHEY and CDR2 SVGAGI. The sequencing here drew on CD4+ or CD8+ T cells sorted from blood, taken in a trial of the OX40 agonist ivuxolimab. J is TRBJ2-3 and V is TRBV6-5; no definite D call. The clonotype was recovered from an adult with an advanced solid tumor such as melanoma, head and neck, liver or kidney cancer. CDR3 nucleotides: TGTGCCAGCATTTATCAAGATACGCAGTATTTT. Its protein is CASIYQDTQYF.